A single sample gave rise to the 17 T cell receptor beta chains below, sequenced in a study of CD8+ T cells in alopecia areata. RNA extraction and reverse transcription yielded cDNA as sequencing template. Profiling relied on immunoSEQ multiplex PCR, and the TCRdb table lists in-frame clones only, not all of them. This table has around 120,000 clones, approximately 52% appearing once. Indicated treatment: oral pan-JAK inhibitor, 5-10 mg twice daily. The sequencing here drew on CD8+ T cells sorted from blood, taken at week 4, from a patient treated with tofacitinib. Receptor source: a human donor with alopecia areata.

This rearrangement joins TRBV27 to TRBJ1-5; no definite D call. This CDR3 has 14 amino acids. Germline loops: CDR1 MNHEY, CDR2 SMNVEV (reference sequence). Trimming removed 2 bases at V and 7 bases at J, with 12 bases between. CDR3 in DNA: TGTGCCAGCAGTTTAGACGGGGTAGGACAGCCCCAGCATTTT. Protein: CASSLDGVGQPQHF.

This chain connects TRBV30 to TRBJ2-7; 8 bases line up with TRBD1. The CDR3 extends over 15 amino acids. The V and J ends lost 4 bases and 2 bases, in that order; junction bases with no gene match: 10. The V gene's germline CDR1 is GTSNPN and CDR2 SVGIG (reference sequence). The DNA of the CDR3 is TGTGCCTGGACCGAGAGGGGCAGGGGGCCCTACGAGCAGTACTTC. Translating gives CAWTERGRGPYEQYF.

This clone was seen a handful of times. Other DNA sequences in the sample encode the same CDR3. The chain uses TRBV7-9 and TRBJ1-1; D ambiguous. CDR1 and CDR2 from the germline V gene are SEHNR and FQNEAQ (reference sequence). The ends were cut back, 1 base at V and 4 bases at J, with 10 bases in the middle. This CDR3 has 14 amino acids. This CDR3 reads CASSLGGGGTEAFF. CDR3 nucleotide sequence: TGTGCCAGCAGCTTAGGAGGAGGTGGCACTGAAGCTTTCTTT.

The chain employs TRBV4-1 and TRBJ2-7; 7 nucleotides agree with TRBD1. The V gene's germline CDR1 is MGHRA and CDR2 YSYEKL. J gave up 0 bases and V 5 bases, and 7 bases lay outside the gene matches. This CDR3 spans 15 amino acids. CDR3 coding DNA: TGCGCCAGCAGCTCCAGGACAGGAAGCTCCTACGAGCAGTACTTC. Amino acids: CASSSRTGSSYEQYF.

This clone has only a few counts. The chain combines TRBV29-1 with TRBJ1-1; D perhaps matches TRBD1 (6 bases). The V gene lost 8 bases and the J gene lost 4 bases, with 20 bases spanning the gap. The V gene's germline CDR1 is SQVTM and CDR2 ANQGSEA. The CDR3 is 14 residues long. The CDR3 is CSITWGAWGTEAFF. Here the CDR3 DNA reads TGCAGCATCACTTGGGGGGCGTGGGGCACTGAAGCTTTCTTT.

V usage is TRBV27 and J usage is TRBJ2-5, with TRBD2 matching 9 bases. Germline-derived CDR1 and CDR2 are MNHEY and SMNVEV (reference sequence). V was clipped by 8 bases and J by 2 bases; unmatched bases: 9. The CDR3 length is 15 residues. CDR3 sequence (DNA): TGTGCCAGCCGGGAGGGGCTAGCGGGGCAAGAGACCCAGTACTTC. Translated: CASREGLAGQETQYF.

This rearrangement joins TRBV7-2 to TRBJ2-7, with 10 bases matching TRBD2. Per the germline V gene, CDR1 is SGHTA and CDR2 is FQGNSA. The V and J ends lost 3 bases and 2 bases, in that order; junction bases with no gene match: 4. This CDR3 contains 15 residues. The CDR3 sequence is CASSFTSGVPYEQYF. CDR3 sequence (DNA): TGTGCCAGCAGCTTTACTAGCGGGGTGCCCTACGAGCAGTACTTC.

This sequence joins TRBV4-1 and TRBJ2-2; 8 positions agree with TRBD1. The CDR3 is 15 residues long. Germline V gene sequence: CDR1 MGHRA, CDR2 YSYEKL. J was trimmed by 8 bases and V by 3 bases; bases with no gene match: 8. CDR3 region: CASSQDGQGIGELFF. The CDR3 region has the DNA TGCGCCAGCAGCCAGGACGGACAGGGAATAGGGGAGCTGTTTTTT.

The rearrangement links TRBV30 to TRBJ1-2; 8 bases align to TRBD1. Germline V CDR1 and CDR2: GTSNPN, SVGIG (reference sequence). Unmatched junction bases numbered 5, after V lost 5 bases and J lost 6 bases. The CDR3 totals 12 residues. The CDR3 DNA reads as TGTGCCTGGGGACAGGGTTTGGATGGCTACACCTTC. Translated, it gives CAWGQGLDGYTF.

The chain employs TRBV7-9 and TRBJ2-5; tentatively, D is TRBD2 (6 bases). The CDR3 is 13 amino acids. Germline V lookup: CDR1 SEHNR, CDR2 FQNEAQ (reference sequence). Trimming removed 8 bases at V and 4 bases at J, with 14 bases between. The CDR3, as DNA: TGTGCCAGCGGAGGGACCCTCCGAGAGACCCAGTACTTC. Translating gives CASGGTLRETQYF.

This clone was seen a few times. V and J are TRBV7-2 and TRBJ1-2; no firm D call. The germline gives CDR1 SGHTA, CDR2 FQGNSA. This CDR3 is built from 15 residues. V lost 3 bases, J lost 0 bases, and 11 bases lay in between. The CDR3: CASSFAPATNYGYTF. CDR3 sequence (DNA): TGTGCCAGCAGCTTCGCGCCAGCCACTAACTATGGCTACACCTTC.

The V gene is TRBV30, the J gene TRBJ1-1; the D is unclear. The CDR3 length is 13 residues. The V gene's germline CDR1 is GTSNPN and CDR2 SVGIG (reference sequence). Between the trimmed V and J ends, which lost 8 bases and 0 bases, there was a span of 13 bases. The CDR3 DNA reads as TGTGCCACGTCTGAGGCCTTGAACACTGAAGCTTTCTTT. Translated, it gives CATSEALNTEAFF.

For this clone: Other DNA sequences in the same sample also yield this CDR3. The J gene is TRBJ2-5, the V gene TRBV7-9, with D maybe TRBD2 (5 bases). Looked up from germline, CDR1 is SEHNR and CDR2 is FQNEAQ (reference sequence). The V end lost 1 base, the J end lost 2 bases, and 8 bases lay between the germline ends. The CDR3 sequence is 14 residues long. CDR3 coding DNA: TGTGCCAGCAGCTTAGTCAGCGGACAAGAGACCCAGTACTTC. This translates into CASSLVSGQETQYF. Using reference TRBV7-9 and TRBJ2-5 for the parts outside the CDR3, the full variable domain is DTGVSQNPRHKITKRGQNVTFRCDPISEHNRLYWYRQTLGQGPEFLTYFQNEAQLEKSRLLSDRFSAERPKGSFSTLEIQRTEQGDSAMYLCASSLVSGQETQYFGPGTRLLVL.

The rearrangement uses TRBV7-2 and TRBJ2-7, with D tentatively TRBD2 (6 bases). The germline V gene has CDR1 SGHTA and CDR2 FQGNSA. Between the trimmed V and J ends, which lost 0 bases and 1 base, there was a span of 7 bases. The CDR3 extends over 14 amino acids. The CDR3 nucleotides are TGTGCCAGCAGCTTAGCGGGGGGTTCCTACGAGCAGTACTTC. Translation gives CASSLAGGSYEQYF. The complete variable domain, with remaining parts taken from reference TRBV7-2 and TRBJ2-7, reads GAGVSQSPSNKVTEKGKDVELRCDPISGHTALYWYRQSLGQGLEFLIYFQGNSAPDKSGLPSDRFSAERTGGSVSTLTIQRTQQEDSAVYLCASSLAGGSYEQYFGPGTRLTVT.

This clone was recorded a few times. The chain joins TRBV29-1 to TRBJ2-5, with a possible D match to TRBD2 (6 bases). Trimming cost V 1 base and J 4 bases, with 10 bases left between them. This CDR3 comprises 13 residues. Per the germline V gene, CDR1 is SQVTM and CDR2 is ANQGSEA. CDR3 sequence (DNA): TGCAGCGTTGAAGCCTGGGACTCAGAGACCCAGTACTTC. As protein: CSVEAWDSETQYF. The full variable domain, in which reference TRBV29-1 and TRBJ2-5 provide the parts outside the CDR3, is SAVISQKPSRDICQRGTSLTIQCQVDSQVTMMFWYRQQPGQSLTLIATANQGSEATYESGFVIDKFPISRPNLTFSTLTVSNMSPEDSSIYLCSVEAWDSETQYFGPGTRLLVL.

This clone was seen only a few times. The sample has other DNA sequences that encode this CDR3 too. V usage is TRBV29-1 and J usage is TRBJ2-1, with D possibly matching TRBD1 (6 bases). The CDR3 runs to 14 residues. Trimming removed 2 bases from V and 0 bases from J, with 8 bases in between. In germline, CDR1 is SQVTM, CDR2 ANQGSEA. The CDR3 DNA reads as TGCAGCGTTGAATGGACAGCCTCCTACAATGAGCAGTTCTTC. It codes for CSVEWTASYNEQFF.

J is TRBJ1-2 and V is TRBV29-1; no firm D call. Trimming removed 6 bases from V and 0 bases from J, with 14 bases in between. The germline CDR1 and CDR2 sequences are SQVTM and ANQGSEA. This CDR3 is 14 amino acids long. Written as DNA, the CDR3 is TGCAGCGTCCCCGAGGAACCTCCTAACTATGGCTACACCTTC. Amino acids: CSVPEEPPNYGYTF. The full variable domain, in which reference TRBV29-1 and TRBJ1-2 provide the parts outside the CDR3, is SAVISQKPSRDICQRGTSLTIQCQVDSQVTMMFWYRQQPGQSLTLIATANQGSEATYESGFVIDKFPISRPNLTFSTLTVSNMSPEDSSIYLCSVPEEPPNYGYTFGSGTRLTVV.